The 8 T cell receptor beta chains reported below all come from one sample, sequenced in a study of shared clonotypes between healthy human individuals. Only in-frame clones appear in the TCRdb table, and some are missing; sequencing was by immunoSEQ multiplex PCR. The data contain some 630,000 clones, roughly 78% of them singletons. Sequencing used memory CD4+ T cells sorted from blood. Regarding subset: CD45RA-negative fraction. The origin of the receptors is a woman in her twenties or thirties in good health.

This chain joins TRBV28 and TRBJ1-1, with unresolved D. V lost 3 bases to trimming and J lost 6 bases, with 8 bases between them. The germline gives CDR1 MDHEN, CDR2 SYDVKM. The CDR3 covers 12 residues. CDR3 sequence (DNA): TGTGCCAGCAGTTTTGTCGATGCTGAAGCTTTCTTT. Its translation: CASSFVDAEAFF.

The chain joins TRBV7-9 to TRBJ2-5, with 9 bases aligning to TRBD2. V lost 0 bases to trimming and J lost 1 base; unmatched junction nucleotides: 6. From germline, CDR1 is SEHNR and CDR2 FQNEAQ (reference sequence). This CDR3 region has 17 residues. In DNA, the CDR3 is TGTGCCAGCAGCTTAGCCGGCGGGAGGGCCGGCCAAGAGACCCAGTACTTC. It is translated as CASSLAGGRAGQETQYF.

The genes are TRBV5-1 and TRBJ2-7; maybe TRBD2 (6 bases). There are 15 residues in the CDR3. CDR1 and CDR2 (germline): SGHRS, YFSETQ. V dropped 4 bases and J dropped 3 bases, with 17 bases sitting between them. The DNA of the CDR3 is TGCGCCAGCAGCCAGGCGGGCGGGGATTTCTACGAGCAGTACTTC. Translation gives CASSQAGGDFYEQYF. Full variable domain (rest looked up from reference TRBV5-1 and TRBJ2-7): KAGVTQTPRYLIKTRGQQVTLSCSPISGHRSVSWYQQTPGQGLQFLFEYFSETQRNKGNFPGRFSGRQFSNSRSEMNVSTLELGDSALYLCASSQAGGDFYEQYFGPGTRLTVT.

Comment on this clone: This same CDR3 is encoded by further DNA sequences in the sample. J is TRBJ2-2 and V is TRBV7-2; TRBD1 matches 7 bases. Unmatched junction bases numbered 2, after V lost 1 base and J lost 3 bases. Per germline, CDR1 SGHTA and CDR2 FQGNSA. This CDR3 spans 15 amino acids. CDR3: CASSLGQGDTGELFF. Here the CDR3 DNA reads TGTGCCAGCAGCTTAGGCCAGGGGGACACCGGGGAGCTGTTTTTT. Filled out from reference TRBV7-2 and TRBJ2-2, the complete variable domain reads GAGVSQSPSNKVTEKGKDVELRCDPISGHTALYWYRQSLGQGLEFLIYFQGNSAPDKSGLPSDRFSAERTGGSVSTLTIQRTQQEDSAVYLCASSLGQGDTGELFFGEGSRLTVL.

This rearrangement joins TRBV19 to TRBJ2-1; D may be TRBD2 (5 bases). Trimming shortened V by 4 bases and J by 11 bases, and 9 bases separated the two germline ends. Germline V gives CDR1 LNHDA, CDR2 SQIVND (reference sequence). The CDR3 consists of 11 residues. CDR3 in amino acids: CASSRTEKQFF. CDR3 coding DNA: TGTGCCAGTAGTAGGACTGAGAAGCAGTTCTTC.

This sequence joins TRBV2 and TRBJ2-7; the D gene is possibly TRBD1 (6 bases). CDR1 and CDR2 from the germline V gene are SNHLY and FYNNEI. CDR3 length: 12 amino acids. Trimming left V 5 bases short and J 2 bases short, with 7 bases between. The CDR3 protein is CASSQGTYEQYF. In DNA form, the CDR3 reads TGTGCCAGCAGTCAGGGGACCTACGAGCAGTACTTC.

This clone was counted only a few times. The chain uses TRBV9 and TRBJ1-2; D remains ambiguous. Trimming stripped 4 bases from V and 5 bases from J, with 9 bases between. The CDR3 covers 12 residues. Per germline, CDR1 SGDLS and CDR2 YYNGEE. The CDR3 protein is CASSIQRYGYTF. In DNA form, the CDR3 reads TGTGCCAGCAGCATACAGCGGTATGGCTACACCTTC. Combining the CDR3 with reference TRBV9 and TRBJ1-2 gives the whole variable domain DSGVTQTPKHLITATGQRVTLRCSPRSGDLSVYWYQQSLDQGLQFLIQYYNGEERAKGNILERFSAQQFPDLHSELNLSSLELGDSALYFCASSIQRYGYTFGSGTRLTVV.

Comment on this clone: The identical CDR3 is also encoded by other nucleotide sequences in the sample. This chain links TRBV6-6 with TRBJ1-1; possibly TRBD1 for D (6 bases). Germline CDR1 MNHNY, CDR2 SVGAGI (reference sequence). This CDR3 spans 14 amino acids. Trimming stripped 7 bases from V and 0 bases from J, with 12 bases between. This CDR3 is CASIPGHLNTEAFF. The CDR3 DNA is TGTGCCAGCATACCGGGACACCTGAACACTGAAGCTTTCTTT.